This TCR beta chain was profiled in a study of T cell responses to AZD1222 COVID-19 vaccine. Assay used: immunoSEQ multiplex PCR; TCRdb lists only in-frame clones, some missing. The sample lists roughly 100,000 clones; more than 75% were seen once. The CDR3 runs 17 residues. The V end was cut by 4 bases, the J end by 0 bases, with 17 bases between. Germline V CDR1 and CDR2: SGHRS, YFSETQ. This sequence was found in an adult in good health. Specimen: peripheral blood, collected on day 0 of AZD1222 vaccination. The chain is built from TRBV5-1 and TRBJ1-3, with a weak D call TRBD1 (6 bases). The CDR3 loop is CASSRSTGTNSGNTIYF. CDR3 nucleotides: TGCGCCAGCAGCCGTTCGACAGGAACAAACTCTGGAAACACCATATATTTT.